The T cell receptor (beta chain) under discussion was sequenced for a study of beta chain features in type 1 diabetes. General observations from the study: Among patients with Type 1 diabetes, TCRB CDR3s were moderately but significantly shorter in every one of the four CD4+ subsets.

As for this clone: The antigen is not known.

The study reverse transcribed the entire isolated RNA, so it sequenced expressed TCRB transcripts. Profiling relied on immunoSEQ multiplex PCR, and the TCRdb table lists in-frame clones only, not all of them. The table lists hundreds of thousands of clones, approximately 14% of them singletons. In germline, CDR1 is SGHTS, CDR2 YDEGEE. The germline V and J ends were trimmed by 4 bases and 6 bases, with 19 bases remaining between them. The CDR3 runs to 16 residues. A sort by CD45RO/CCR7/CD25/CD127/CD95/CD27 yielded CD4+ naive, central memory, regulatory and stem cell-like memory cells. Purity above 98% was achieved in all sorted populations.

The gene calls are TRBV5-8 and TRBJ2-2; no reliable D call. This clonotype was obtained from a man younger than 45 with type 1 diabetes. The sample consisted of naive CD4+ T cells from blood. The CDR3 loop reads CASSLGLLLVPGELFF. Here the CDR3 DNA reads TGTGCCAGCAGCCTGGGCCTCCTTCTAGTACCCGGGGAGCTGTTTTTT.